This T cell receptor (beta chain) stems from a study of T cells expressing NK-cell markers (dated by TCRdb to 2020 to 2022). Looking at the study overall: Seven to nine donors provided sorted CD3+CD56+NKG2C+, CD3+CD56+NKG2C- and CD3+CD56-NKG2C+ T-cell subsets, whose TCR beta-chain repertoires were profiled. Of the eight sequenced donors, seven were found to be HCMV-seropositive and one was found to be HCMV-seronegative. Randomly selected healthy volunteers, three men and five women, were used as the eight sequenced donors. Illumina HiSeq 2000/2500, MiSeq or NextSeq was used to sequence libraries as 2 x 150 bp reads. Overall study outcomes, separate from this receptor: It remained unclear whether the expanded NKG2C-expressing T cell clones were specific for HCMV antigens. In more than 5 donors, the dominant CD3+CD56+NKG2C+ clonotypes ranked among the top 10 CD8+ clonotypes, making up 1.0-7.0% of CD8+ T cells. Those dominant clonotypes were again the most abundant among CD3+CD56-NKG2C+ cells in a few donors, at roughly 25-65%.

On this clonotype: Which antigen it targets is not known.

Sequencing relied on an Illumina HiSeq 2000. TCR beta cDNA libraries were prepared using 5'RACE template switching, which introduced a universal primer site and unique molecular identifiers. Priming for cDNA synthesis came from the TCR beta constant segment, and two successive PCR amplification steps followed. The original pipeline was this. MIGEC handled demultiplexing of the reads and grouping by UMI, while MiTCR was used to assemble and quantify clonotypes. To exclude erroneous sequences, any TCR cDNA sequence not supported by at least two reads was discarded. The tcR package was used for downstream repertoire analysis, with clonotypes matched between fractions based on CDR3 nucleotide sequence plus V segment. VDJmatch was used to annotate antigen specificity against VDJdb, with one amino acid substitution allowed in CDR3. The reads underwent TCRdb reprocessing, giving one record for each CDR3 protein sequence and no DNA. TCRdb's processing, not the authors' own work, is the source of the V and J calls. The table held for this sample gives 350,000 to 400,000 distinct CDR3 sequences. The ten largest clones capture roughly a tenth of the sample.

To determine HCMV serostatus, a commercial ELISA kit was used to detect HCMV-specific IgG in serum. Ficoll density gradient centrifugation was used to isolate peripheral blood mononuclear cells from blood. Material: blood T cells: a sorted CD56 or NKG2C T cell subset, CD4+ or CD8+ T cells, or bulk PBMC T cells (not recorded which). This clonotype originated in a woman aged 45-60 years in good health. Donor details come from another sample of the same person, matched by shared clones.

CDR3 loop: CAWRTDPNNEQFF. The chain links TRBV30 with TRBJ2-1. CDR1 GTSNPN and CDR2 SVGIG are derived from the germline V gene (reference sequence). Counted from cysteine to phenylalanine, this CDR3 has 13 amino acids. The coding DNA is unavailable. Reference TRBV30 and TRBJ2-1 proteins supply the regions before and after the CDR3; the full variable domain is: SQTIHQWPATLVQPVGSPLSLECTVEGTSNPNLYWYRQAAGRGLQLLFYSVGIGQISSEVPQNLSASRPQDRQFILSSKKLLLSDSGFYLCAWRTDPNNEQFFGPGTRLTVL.